This T cell receptor beta chain came from a study of lymphopenia after photon versus proton radiotherapy (dated by TCRdb to 2018 to 2020). For the study in its entirety: In patients with gastrointestinal tumors who developed high-grade lymphopenia, the study compared the immunological effects of photon radiation therapy with those of proton radiation therapy. The cohort comprised 20 or so patients with gastrointestinal tumors who received either photon or proton therapy and then developed lymphopenia. The goal of the study was to describe how the two radiation modalities differ in their effects on the immune system.

Worth noting for this clone: Its antigen is still unknown. Per-base quality was not reported, and no clone a single base away is much larger than it.

Libraries were constructed by the immunoSEQ multiplex PCR assay. Alongside multiparametric flow cytometry, deep sequencing of rearranged TCR beta loci was used to profile the T cell repertoires. TCRdb limited this immuneACCESS table to in-frame rearrangements with V and J called. A share of clones is missing; checked studies link under half to unresolved V genes, and the rest is unexplained. Here the sample has around 160,000 clones; less than 90% occur a single time. The ten largest make up about 4.4% of the sample. The CDR3 has 14 amino acids, counting the end cysteine and phenylalanine. Only the CDR3 portion is preserved as DNA: 42 bases, with reading frame beginning at the first base. Via the germline V gene, CDR1 is SGDLS and CDR2 YYNGEE. V is reduced by 0 bases and J by 8 bases, leaving a spacing of 12 bases between them. General conclusions and limits of the study: After the lymphocyte count nadir, photon-treated repertoires showed oligoclonal expansion, especially of CD8+ Temra cells, which drove the drop in diversity. Across the cohort, an inverse correlation was found between a larger post-nadir drop in TCR diversity and overall survival time among patients who died. During treatment, patients who received proton therapy stayed relatively stable, whereas patients who received photon therapy lost naive T cells and TCR diversity and gained effector/memory populations. The survival association was examined only in patients who died, and the authors described better survival with proton therapy as a possibility, not as a demonstrated result.

This chain joins TRBV9 to TRBJ1-3; no D gene can be assigned with confidence. The material was peripheral blood, obtained from a patient treated with photon-based radiotherapy. The clonotype originates from a man aged 50-59 years with gastric cancer. Read as DNA, the sequence is TGTGCCAGCAGCGTAGCTCCTGGAGTGGACACCATATATTTT. Translated, it reads CASSVAPGVDTIYF.